This T cell receptor (beta chain) stems from a study of cytomegalovirus exposure and HLA in healthy donors. V was trimmed by 0 bases and J by 6 bases, leaving 9 bases between them. Germline lookup yields CDR1 MNHEY and CDR2 SVGAGI. CDR3 size: 14 residues. PCR involved 60 Vbeta and 13 Jbeta primers. This table comes from immunoSEQ multiplex PCR, and its TCRdb copy is limited to in-frame clones, with some not included. Altogether about 130,000 clones are present, 80% being singletons, with the ten largest covering 5% to 5.5%. The specimen was PBMCs. The chain is built from TRBV6-5 and TRBJ2-1, with TRBD1 as a possible D gene (6 bases). The sequence was collected from a man aged 30 to 39 in good health and CMV-seronegative. The CDR3 region has the DNA TGTGCCAGCAGTTACTCGAACAGGGTCAATGAGCAGTTCTTC. Its translation is CASSYSNRVNEQFF.